This T cell receptor (beta chain) was recovered during a study of OX40 agonist ivuxolimab in advanced cancers. Study-level findings and limits: Low normalized T-cell clonal expansion was also seen in some nonresponders. In general, CD8+ T cells held more expanded clones than CD4+ did, on average.

CDR1 SGDLS and CDR2 YYNGEE come from the germline V gene. Trimming removed 0 bases from V and 1 base from J, with 8 bases in between. This CDR3 is built from 15 residues. Here immunoSEQ multiplex PCR was the method, and the copy in TCRdb shows in-frame clones only, minus some. The profile shows approximately 68,000 clones, 91% of them singletons. About this clone itself: Antigen unknown.

The chain is built from TRBV9 and TRBJ2-1, with a possible D match to TRBD2 (5 bases). This sequence was found in an adult with an advanced solid tumor such as melanoma, head and neck, liver or kidney cancer. The sample consisted of CD4+ or CD8+ T cells sorted from blood, taken in a trial of the OX40 agonist ivuxolimab. CDR3 amino acids: CASSVAEGSYNEQFF. The CDR3 nucleotides are TGTGCCAGCAGCGTAGCTGAGGGATCCTACAATGAGCAGTTCTTC. Using reference TRBV9 and TRBJ2-1 for the parts outside the CDR3, the full variable domain is DSGVTQTPKHLITATGQRVTLRCSPRSGDLSVYWYQQSLDQGLQFLIQYYNGEERAKGNILERFSAQQFPDLHSELNLSSLELGDSALYFCASSVAEGSYNEQFFGPGTRLTVL.